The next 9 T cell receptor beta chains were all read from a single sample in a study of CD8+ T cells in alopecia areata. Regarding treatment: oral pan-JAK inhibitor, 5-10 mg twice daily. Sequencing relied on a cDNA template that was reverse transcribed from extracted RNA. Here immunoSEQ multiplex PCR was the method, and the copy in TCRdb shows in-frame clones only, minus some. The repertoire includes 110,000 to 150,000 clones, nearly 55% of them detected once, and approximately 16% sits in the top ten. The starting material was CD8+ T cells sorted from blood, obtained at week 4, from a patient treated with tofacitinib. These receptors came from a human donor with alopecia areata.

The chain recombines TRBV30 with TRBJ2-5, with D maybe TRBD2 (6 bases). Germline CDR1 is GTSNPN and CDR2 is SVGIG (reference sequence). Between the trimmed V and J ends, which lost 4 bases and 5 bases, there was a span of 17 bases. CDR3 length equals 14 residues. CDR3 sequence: CAWTNGGGRETQYF. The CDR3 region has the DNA TGTGCCTGGACCAACGGGGGTGGACGGGAGACCCAGTACTTC. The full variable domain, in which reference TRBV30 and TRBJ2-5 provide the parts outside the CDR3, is SQTIHQWPATLVQPVGSPLSLECTVEGTSNPNLYWYRQAAGRGLQLLFYSVGIGQISSEVPQNLSASRPQDRQFILSSKKLLLSDSGFYLCAWTNGGGRETQYFGPGTRLLVL.

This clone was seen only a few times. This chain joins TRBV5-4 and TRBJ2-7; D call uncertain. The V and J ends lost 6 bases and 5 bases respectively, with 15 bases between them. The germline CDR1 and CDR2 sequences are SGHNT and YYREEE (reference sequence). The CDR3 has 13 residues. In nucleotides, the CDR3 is TGTGCCAGCACCCTTGAAGGGCGGAACGAGCAGTACTTC. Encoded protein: CASTLEGRNEQYF.

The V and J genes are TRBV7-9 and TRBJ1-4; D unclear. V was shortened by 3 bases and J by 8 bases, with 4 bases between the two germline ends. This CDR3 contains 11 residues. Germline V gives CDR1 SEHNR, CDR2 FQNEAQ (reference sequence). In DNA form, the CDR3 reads TGTGCCAGCAGCTTCAGCGAAAAACTGTTTTTT. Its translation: CASSFSEKLFF.

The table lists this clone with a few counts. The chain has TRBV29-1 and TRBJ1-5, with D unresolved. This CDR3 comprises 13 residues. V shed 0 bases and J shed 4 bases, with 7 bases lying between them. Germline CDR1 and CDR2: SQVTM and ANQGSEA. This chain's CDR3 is CSVEEDGNQPQHF. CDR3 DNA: TGCAGCGTTGAAGAAGACGGGAATCAGCCCCAGCATTTT.

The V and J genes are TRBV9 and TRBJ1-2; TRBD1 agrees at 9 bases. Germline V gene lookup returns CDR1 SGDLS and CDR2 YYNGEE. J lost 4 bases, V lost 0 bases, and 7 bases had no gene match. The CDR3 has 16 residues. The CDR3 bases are TGTGCCAGCAGCGTAGGTGGGACAGGGATCACCTATGGCTACACCTTC. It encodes CASSVGGTGITYGYTF.

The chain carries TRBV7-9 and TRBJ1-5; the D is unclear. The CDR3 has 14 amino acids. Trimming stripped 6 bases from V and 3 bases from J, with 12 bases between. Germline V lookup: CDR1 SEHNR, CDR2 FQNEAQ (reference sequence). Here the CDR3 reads CASSDGLNNQPQHF. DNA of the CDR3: TGTGCCAGCAGTGACGGACTAAACAATCAGCCCCAGCATTTT.

DNA for the CDR3: TGCGCCAGCAGCTTGGCCGGGACGCGGAGCTCCTACGAGCAGTACTTC. It specifies CASSLAGTRSSYEQYF. The V gene is TRBV5-1, the J gene TRBJ2-7, with D perhaps TRBD1 or TRBD2 (5 bases each). V was cut by 0 bases and J by 0 bases, with 13 bases left in between. Germline V gives CDR1 SGHRS, CDR2 YFSETQ. The CDR3 loop spans 16 amino acids.

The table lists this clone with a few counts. The CDR3 loop reads CASIGDDSNQPQHF. The CDR3, as DNA: TGTGCCAGTATCGGGGACGATAGCAATCAGCCCCAGCATTTT. The chain links TRBV19 to TRBJ1-5, with D possibly being TRBD1 (5 bases). Germline values: CDR1 LNHDA, CDR2 SQIVND (reference sequence). The CDR3 sequence is 14 residues long. The V end was cut by 7 bases, the J end by 0 bases, with 10 bases between.

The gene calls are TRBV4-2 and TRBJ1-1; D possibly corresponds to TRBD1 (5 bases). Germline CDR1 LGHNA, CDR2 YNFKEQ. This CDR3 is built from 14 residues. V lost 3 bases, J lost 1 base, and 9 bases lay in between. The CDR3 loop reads CASSHPDRNTEAFF. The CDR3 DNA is TGTGCCAGCAGCCATCCCGACAGGAACACTGAAGCTTTCTTT.